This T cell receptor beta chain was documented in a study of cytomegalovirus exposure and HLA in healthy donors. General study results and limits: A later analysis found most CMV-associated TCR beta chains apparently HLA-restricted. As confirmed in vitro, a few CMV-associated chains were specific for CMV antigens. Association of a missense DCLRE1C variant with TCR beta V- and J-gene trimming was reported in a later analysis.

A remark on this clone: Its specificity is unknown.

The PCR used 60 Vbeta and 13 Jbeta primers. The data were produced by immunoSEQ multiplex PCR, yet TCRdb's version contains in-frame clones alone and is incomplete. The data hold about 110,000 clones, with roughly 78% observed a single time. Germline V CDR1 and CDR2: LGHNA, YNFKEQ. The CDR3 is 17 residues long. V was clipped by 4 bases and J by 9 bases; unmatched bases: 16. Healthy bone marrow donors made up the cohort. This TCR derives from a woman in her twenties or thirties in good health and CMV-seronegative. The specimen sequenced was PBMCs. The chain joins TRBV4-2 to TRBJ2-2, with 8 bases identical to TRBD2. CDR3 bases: TGTGCCAGCAGCCTAACCGGGACTAGTCAGGTTAAGAGGGAGCTGTTTTTT. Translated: CASSLTGTSQVKRELFF.